This T cell receptor (beta chain) is drawn from a study of cytomegalovirus exposure and HLA in healthy donors. The study, taken as a whole, reports: A later examination showed that TCR association rates differed by HLA locus, with DRB1 most and HLA-C fewest. A later analysis showed that HLA-associated TCR beta chains had undergone more clonal expansion than equally common others.

The V gene's germline CDR1 is SGHAT and CDR2 FQNNGV. Deletions cut 0 bases from V and 2 bases from J, with 3 bases between. This CDR3 region has 13 residues. Researchers ran the PCR with 60 Vbeta and 13 Jbeta primers. Per the authors' pipeline: Counted up in a later analysis, unique TCR beta chains came to 60 million to 95 million, with around 11 million shared. Using immunoSEQ multiplex PCR, the repertoire was profiled, and TCRdb retains in-frame clones only, with some absent. V, J and clone size are taken as reported in that table, and D and trimming were inferred from the DNA itself. The listing records 100,000 to 150,000 clones. Regarding this clone: Its antigen is unidentified. The identical CDR3 is also encoded by other nucleotide sequences in the sample.

Input material: PBMCs. This receptor was taken from a woman between 40 and 50 years old in good health and CMV-seronegative. This sequence joins TRBV11-2 and TRBJ2-3, with D unresolved. The CDR3 sequence is CASSLDLTDTQYF. CDR3 DNA: TGTGCCAGCAGCTTAGATCTCACAGATACGCAGTATTTT.